These 3 T cell receptor beta chains were sequenced from one sample in a study of cytomegalovirus exposure and HLA in healthy donors. PCR used 60 Vbeta primers and 13 Jbeta primers. The data were produced by immunoSEQ multiplex PCR, yet TCRdb's version contains in-frame clones alone and is incomplete. The sample has more than 200,000 clones. Material for sequencing was PBMCs. All receptors come from a woman in her thirties in good health and CMV-seropositive.

The J gene is TRBJ2-5, the V gene TRBV7-9; 13 positions agree with TRBD2. CDR1 and CDR2 from the germline V gene are SEHNR and FQNEAQ (reference sequence). Losses at the gene ends were 1 base for V and 4 bases for J; bases not matched to a gene: 0. The length of the CDR3 is 15 residues. CDR3 nucleotide sequence: TGTGCCAGCAGCTTAGGGACTAGCGGGAGAGAGACCCAGTACTTC. This translates into CASSLGTSGRETQYF.

The chain combines TRBV4-3 with TRBJ2-2, with no clear D. The CDR3 is made up of 15 amino acids. The germline V and J ends were trimmed by 5 bases and 0 bases, with 10 bases remaining between them. From germline, CDR1 is LGHNA and CDR2 YSLEER. The DNA of the CDR3 is TGCGCCAGCAGCGAGTTACTAACGAACACCGGGGAGCTGTTTTTT. Translated: CASSELLTNTGELFF.

CDR3 nucleotides: TGTGCCAGCAGCGGACCCGGACGACTAGCGGGGGGGCCCAGTGAGCAGTTCTTC. Translated, it gives CASSGPGRLAGGPSEQFF. V usage is TRBV13 and J usage is TRBJ2-1, with TRBD2 matching over 14 bases. Germline V gives CDR1 PRHDT, CDR2 FYEKMQ (reference sequence). The CDR3 runs 18 residues. With V trimmed by 5 bases and J by 9 bases, 15 bases remained unmatched.